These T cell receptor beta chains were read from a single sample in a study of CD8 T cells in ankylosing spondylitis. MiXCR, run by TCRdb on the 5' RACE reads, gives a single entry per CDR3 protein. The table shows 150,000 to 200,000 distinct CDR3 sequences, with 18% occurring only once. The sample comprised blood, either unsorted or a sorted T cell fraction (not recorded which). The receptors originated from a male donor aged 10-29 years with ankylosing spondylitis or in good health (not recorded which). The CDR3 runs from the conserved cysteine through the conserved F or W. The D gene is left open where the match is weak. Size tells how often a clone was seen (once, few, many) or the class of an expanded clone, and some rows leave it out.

TGTGCCACCGGGGCGGGAGCCGGCTATGAGCAGTTCTTC CATGAGAGYEQFF TRBJ2-1 TRBV15 TRBD2 many
TGCGCCAGCAGGCCAGGGTTGGACACTGAAGCTTTCTTT CASRPGLDTEAFF TRBJ1-1 TRBV5-1 NA many
TGTGCCAGCAGCCAGACAGGTTCTTCACCCCTCCACTTT CASSQTGSSPLHF TRBJ1-6 TRBV7-2 NA many
TGCGCCAGCAGCAGTGGGCACGAGCAGTACTTC CASSSGHEQYF TRBJ2-7 TRBV4-3 NA once
TGTGCCAGCAGCCAAGATTCGGTGACTGAAGCTTTCTTT CASSQDSVTEAFF TRBJ1-1 TRBV4-2 NA NA
TGCGCCAGCACCCTTCTAGCGGGAGATTACAATGAGCAGTTCTTC CASTLLAGDYNEQFF TRBJ2-1 TRBV5-1 TRBD2 many
TGTGCCAGCAGTTCAGGGACTAGCACTGATGAGCAGTTCTTC CASSSGTSTDEQFF TRBJ2-1 TRBV6-5 TRBD2 NA
TGCAGCGTTGTAAATGCCTACGAGCAGTACTTC CSVVNAYEQYF TRBJ2-7 TRBV29-1 NA NA
TGTGCCAGCTCACTGGGACTAGCGGATAACAATGAGCAGTTCTTC CASSLGLADNNEQFF TRBJ2-1 TRBV18 TRBD2 many
TGCAGCGTTAGGTGGGACAGGGGTCGAGAGACCCAGTACTTC CSVRWDRGRETQYF TRBJ2-5 TRBV29-1 TRBD1 many
TGCGCCAGCAGCCCAACGTTCACATCTGCGCAGTATTTT CASSPTFTSAQYF TRBJ2-3 TRBV5-1 NA many
TGTGCCAGCCGGGGGGATACGCAGTATTTT CASRGDTQYF TRBJ2-3 TRBV6-5 NA many
TGTGCCAGCTCACCAGCCTTTAGCACAGATACGCAGTATTTT CASSPAFSTDTQYF TRBJ2-3 TRBV18 NA many
TGTGCCACCAGTGATCCACTTCGGGGCCCAGATACGCAGTATTTT CATSDPLRGPDTQYF TRBJ2-3 TRBV24-1 NA many
TGTGCCAGCAGCGAGACTAGGGGGAACAATGAGCAGTTCTTC CASSETRGNNEQFF TRBJ2-1 TRBV7-3 NA many
TGCAGCGTTGCCCTATCGTCCGGTGGATGGGAGACCCAGTACTTC CSVALSSGGWETQYF TRBJ2-5 TRBV29-1 NA NA
TGTGCCAGCAGTTACTCGCCCAGCGAGCCCGGTACGCAGTATTTT CASSYSPSEPGTQYF TRBJ2-3 TRBV6-5 NA many
TGCAGTGCTAGTGGCAGCGGGAGTTCGTACGAGCAGTACTTC CSASGSGSSYEQYF TRBJ2-7 TRBV20-1 TRBD2 many
TGCAGTGCTAGGGTGGGGGGGGTTGAGCAGTTCTTC CSARVGGVEQFF TRBJ2-1 TRBV20-1 TRBD2 many